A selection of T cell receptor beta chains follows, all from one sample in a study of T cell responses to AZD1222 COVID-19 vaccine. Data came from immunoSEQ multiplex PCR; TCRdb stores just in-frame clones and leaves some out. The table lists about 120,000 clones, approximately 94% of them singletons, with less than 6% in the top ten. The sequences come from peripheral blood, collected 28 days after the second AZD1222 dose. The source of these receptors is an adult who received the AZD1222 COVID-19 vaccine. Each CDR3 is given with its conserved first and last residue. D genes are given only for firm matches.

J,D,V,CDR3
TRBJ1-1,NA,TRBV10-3,CAISGQEDTEAFF
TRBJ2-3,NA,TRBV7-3,CASSPRSGGETDTQYF
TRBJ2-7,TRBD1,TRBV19,CASSIDRLTGGVVSYEQYF
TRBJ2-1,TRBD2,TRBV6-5,CASRIGLASNEQFF
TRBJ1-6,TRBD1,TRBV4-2,CASSLPGQNSPLHF
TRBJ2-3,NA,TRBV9,CASSVVGAANTDTQYF
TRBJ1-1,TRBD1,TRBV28,CASSSGTGPEGAFF
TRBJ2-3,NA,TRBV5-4,CASSAPSGGDTQYF
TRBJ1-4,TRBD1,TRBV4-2,CASSQGGGTGGNEKLFF
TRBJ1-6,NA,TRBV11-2,CASSNGLSYNSPLHF
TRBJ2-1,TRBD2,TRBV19,CASSITGGGNEQFF
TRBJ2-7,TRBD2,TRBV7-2,CASSSRGGGGTEQYF
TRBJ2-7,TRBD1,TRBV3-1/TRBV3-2,CASSPGTVREQYF
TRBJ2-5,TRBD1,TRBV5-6,CASSRWTGEETQYF
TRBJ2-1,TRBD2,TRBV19,CASSIDGEGLGYNEQFF
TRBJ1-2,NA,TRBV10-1,CASMTGRGYGYTF
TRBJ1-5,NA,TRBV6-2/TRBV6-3,CASSIGPARHQPQHF
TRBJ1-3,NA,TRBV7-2,CASSLVAGTLGNTIYF
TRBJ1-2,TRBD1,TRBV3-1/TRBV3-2,CASSQGRNRDRQNYGYTF
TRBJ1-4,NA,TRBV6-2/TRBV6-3,CASSYSSWQGNEKLFF
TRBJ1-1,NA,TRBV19,CASSISMRVGEKAFF
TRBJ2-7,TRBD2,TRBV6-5,CASRSTSGRVYEQYF
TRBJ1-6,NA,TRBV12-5,CASGLAVGYSPLHF
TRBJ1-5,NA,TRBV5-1,CASSLVGDSNQPQHF
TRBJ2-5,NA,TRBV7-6,CASSHPLGTSETQYF
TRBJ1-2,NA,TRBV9,CASSAGGEGGGYTF
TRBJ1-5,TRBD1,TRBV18,CASSPVFGQGGSNQPQHF
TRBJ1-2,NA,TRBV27,CASSRGPSTNYGYTF
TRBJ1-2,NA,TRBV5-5,CASSLSSDYGYTF
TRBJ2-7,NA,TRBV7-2,CASSLEFDRSYEQYF
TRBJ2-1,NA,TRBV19,CASSIDVGWNEQFF
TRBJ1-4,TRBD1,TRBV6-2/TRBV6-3,CASSNRDSYEKLFF
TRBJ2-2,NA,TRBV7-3,CASSLGSSWAGELFF
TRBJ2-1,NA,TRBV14,CASSKREPYNEQFF
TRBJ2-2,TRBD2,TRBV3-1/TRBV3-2,CASSQDGLAATGELFF
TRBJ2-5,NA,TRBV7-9,CASSLGGWETQYF
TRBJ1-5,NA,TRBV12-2,CASRPSDWMNYSNQPQHF
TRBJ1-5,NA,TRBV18,CASSPPGQPQHF
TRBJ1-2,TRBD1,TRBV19,CASSTRQGGEANYGYTF
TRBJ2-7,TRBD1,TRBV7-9,CASRSTGGYSYEQYF
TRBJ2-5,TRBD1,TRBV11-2,CASSRQGQETQYF
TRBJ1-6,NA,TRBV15,CATRTRTTNNSPLHF
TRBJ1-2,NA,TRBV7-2,CASSLGFLYGYTF
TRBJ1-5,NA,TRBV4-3,CASSPTWGSNQPQHF
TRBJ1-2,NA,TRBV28,CASSLAGYGYTF
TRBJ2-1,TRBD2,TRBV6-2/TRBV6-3,CASSPGGSGGAHEQFF
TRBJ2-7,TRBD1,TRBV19,CASKDRGSSYEQYF
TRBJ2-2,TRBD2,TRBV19,CASSPRTSGNTGELFF
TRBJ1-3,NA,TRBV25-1,CASSADMPSSGNTIYF
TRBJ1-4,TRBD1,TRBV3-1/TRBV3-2,CASSQDGTGAEKLFF
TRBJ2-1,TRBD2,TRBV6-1,CASSNTGGSYNEQFF
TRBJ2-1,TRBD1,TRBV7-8,CASSLQGAHEQFF
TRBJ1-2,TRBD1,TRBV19,CASSANRDRRYGYTF